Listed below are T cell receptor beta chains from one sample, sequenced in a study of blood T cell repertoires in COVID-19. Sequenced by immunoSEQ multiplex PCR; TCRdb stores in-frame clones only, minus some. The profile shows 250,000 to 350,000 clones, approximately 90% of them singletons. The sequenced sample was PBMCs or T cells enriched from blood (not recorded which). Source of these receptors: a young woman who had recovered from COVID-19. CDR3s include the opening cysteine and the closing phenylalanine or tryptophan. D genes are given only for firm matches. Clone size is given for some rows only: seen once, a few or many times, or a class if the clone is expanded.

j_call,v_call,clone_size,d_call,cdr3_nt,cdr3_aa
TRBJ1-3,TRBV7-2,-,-,TGTGCCAGCAGCCCCATAACAGGGATAGACACCATATATTTT,CASSPITGIDTIYF
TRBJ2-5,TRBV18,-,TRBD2,TGTGCCAGCTCACCATGGTGGCTAGCGGGGCCCTTAAGGGGGGAGACCCAGTACTTC,CASSPWWLAGPLRGETQYF
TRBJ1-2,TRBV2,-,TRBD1,TGTGCCAGCAGTGAAGGGACAGGGGGCAAGGTTAAGGGCTACACCTTC,CASSEGTGGKVKGYTF
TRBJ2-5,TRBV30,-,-,TGTGCCTGGAGTGTACAGGCCCAAGAGACCCAGTACTTC,CAWSVQAQETQYF
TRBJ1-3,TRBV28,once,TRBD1,TGTGCCAGCAGTTTTCTTGGGACAGGGATCGGAAACACCATATATTTT,CASSFLGTGIGNTIYF
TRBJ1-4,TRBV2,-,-,TGTGCCAGCAGTGAACTTGTAAAACTGTTTTTT,CASSELVKLFF
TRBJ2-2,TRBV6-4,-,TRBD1,TGTGCCAGCAGTGCCCATGGACAGGGTCGAACCGGGGAGCTGTTTTTT,CASSAHGQGRTGELFF
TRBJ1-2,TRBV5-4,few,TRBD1,TGTGCCAGCAGCGGCAGGGGGGTGAACTATGGCTACACCTTC,CASSGRGVNYGYTF
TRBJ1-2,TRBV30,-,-,TGTGCCTGGAGTCCGGGACACCATAAAGCTAACTATGGCTACACCTTC,CAWSPGHHKANYGYTF
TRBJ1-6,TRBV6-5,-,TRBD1,TGTGCCAGCAGTTGGACAGGGGGCAAGGATTCACCCCTCCACTTT,CASSWTGGKDSPLHF
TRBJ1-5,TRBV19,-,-,TGTGCCACAACGTCCATGGGGGCAGCTAGCAATCAGCCCCAGCATTTT,CATTSMGAASNQPQHF
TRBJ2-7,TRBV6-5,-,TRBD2,TGTGCCAGCACCCTTAGCGGGTACGAGCAGTACTTC,CASTLSGYEQYF
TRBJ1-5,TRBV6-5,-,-,TGTGCCAGCCGTCGGGGGGTCAGCAATCAGCCCCAGCATTTT,CASRRGVSNQPQHF
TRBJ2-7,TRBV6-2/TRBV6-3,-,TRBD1,TGTGCCAGCAGTTATACCCGGACAGGGAAGCAGTACTTC,CASSYTRTGKQYF
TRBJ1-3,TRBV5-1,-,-,TGCGCCAGCAGCTTGGCTCCAGACTCTGGAAACACCATATATTTT,CASSLAPDSGNTIYF
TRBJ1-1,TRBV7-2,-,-,TGTGCCAGCAGCTTCGAGGCGAACACTGAAGCTTTCTTT,CASSFEANTEAFF
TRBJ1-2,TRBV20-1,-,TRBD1,TGCAGTGCCAGTCCCCAGGGGGCTAACTATGGCTACACCTTC,CSASPQGANYGYTF
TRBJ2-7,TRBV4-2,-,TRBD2,TGTGCCAGCAGCCAAGAGGCGGGGGGATCCTCCTACGAGCAGTACTTC,CASSQEAGGSSYEQYF
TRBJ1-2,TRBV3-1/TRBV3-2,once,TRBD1,TGTGCCAGCAGCGGGACAGGGGATGGCTACACCTTC,CASSGTGDGYTF
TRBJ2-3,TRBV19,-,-,TGTGCCAGTAGTATTTCGACACCTGGCACAGATACGCAGTATTTT,CASSISTPGTDTQYF
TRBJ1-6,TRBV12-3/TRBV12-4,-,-,TGTGCCAGCAGTGGCCGGAGTAATTCACCCCTCCACTTT,CASSGRSNSPLHF
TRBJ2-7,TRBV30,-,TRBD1,TGTGCCTGGCTGGGACAGGGGCCATACGAGCAGTACTTC,CAWLGQGPYEQYF
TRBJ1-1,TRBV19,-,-,TGTGCCAGTAGTATAGGTCCCAGCCCTACGGGGATGAACACTGAAGCTTTCTTT,CASSIGPSPTGMNTEAFF
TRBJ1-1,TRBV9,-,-,TGTGCCAGCAGCTCGTCAACGACACCGAACACTGAAGCTTTCTTT,CASSSSTTPNTEAFF
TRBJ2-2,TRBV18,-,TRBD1,TGTGCCAGCTCACCTACATTACAGGGGACCGGGGAGCTGTTTTTT,CASSPTLQGTGELFF
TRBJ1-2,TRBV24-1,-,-,TGTGCCACCAGTGATGTCGACAGAGCTGGTGGCTACACCTTC,CATSDVDRAGGYTF
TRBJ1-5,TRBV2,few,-,TGTGCCAGCGTGCGTGGGGACACCAGCAATCAGCCCCAGCATTTT,CASVRGDTSNQPQHF
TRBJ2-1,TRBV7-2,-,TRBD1,TGTGCCAGCAGCCCCAAAGGGGGGACAGGGCTCCGCAATGAGCAGTTCTTC,CASSPKGGTGLRNEQFF
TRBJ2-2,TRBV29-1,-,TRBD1,TGCAGCGTATTCGAAGTGACAGGGGGTACCACCGGGGAGCTGTTTTTT,CSVFEVTGGTTGELFF
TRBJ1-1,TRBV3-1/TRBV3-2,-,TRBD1,TGTGCCAGCAGCCGAGCCGCGGCAGGGGGCACTGAAGCTTTCTTT,CASSRAAAGGTEAFF
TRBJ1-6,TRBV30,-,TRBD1,TGTGCCTGGAGTCCCACCGGACAGGGGTTTAATTCACCCCTCCACTTT,CAWSPTGQGFNSPLHF
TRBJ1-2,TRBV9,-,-,TGTGCCAGCAGCGTCTTGGACAGAAGTAACTATGGCTACACCTTC,CASSVLDRSNYGYTF
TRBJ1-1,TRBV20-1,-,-,TGCAGTGCTAGTTTGGGGGGGATGAACACTGAAGCTTTCTTT,CSASLGGMNTEAFF
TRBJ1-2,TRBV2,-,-,TGTGCCAGCGGGGCAAGGGGCAACTATGGCTACACCTTC,CASGARGNYGYTF
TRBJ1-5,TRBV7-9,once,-,TGTGCCAGCAGCTCGTGGAGGGGAAGAGGCAATCAGCCCCAGCATTTT,CASSSWRGRGNQPQHF
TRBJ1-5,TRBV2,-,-,TGTGCCAGCAGGGCTGAACAGGGAAATCAGCCCCAGCATTTT,CASRAEQGNQPQHF
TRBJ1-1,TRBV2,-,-,TGTGCCAGCAGCCCGGGGGGCACTGAAGCTTTCTTT,CASSPGGTEAFF
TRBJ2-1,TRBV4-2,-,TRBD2,TGTGCCAGCAGCCAAGCGGTACCGGGGGGGGGCAATGAGCAGTTCTTC,CASSQAVPGGGNEQFF
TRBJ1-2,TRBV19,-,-,TGTGCCAGTAGTATAGATAGGTGGAGTTATGGCTACACCTTC,CASSIDRWSYGYTF
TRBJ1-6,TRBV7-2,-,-,TGTGCCACCAGGAGGAGCTCCTATAATTCACCCCTCCACTTT,CATRRSSYNSPLHF
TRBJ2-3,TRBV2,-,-,TGTGCCAGCAGAGCGACTCGAGATACGCAGTATTTT,CASRATRDTQYF
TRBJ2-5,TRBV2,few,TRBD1,TGTGCCAGCAGTGATAGGACAGGTCGGGTACAAGAGACCCAGTACTTC,CASSDRTGRVQETQYF